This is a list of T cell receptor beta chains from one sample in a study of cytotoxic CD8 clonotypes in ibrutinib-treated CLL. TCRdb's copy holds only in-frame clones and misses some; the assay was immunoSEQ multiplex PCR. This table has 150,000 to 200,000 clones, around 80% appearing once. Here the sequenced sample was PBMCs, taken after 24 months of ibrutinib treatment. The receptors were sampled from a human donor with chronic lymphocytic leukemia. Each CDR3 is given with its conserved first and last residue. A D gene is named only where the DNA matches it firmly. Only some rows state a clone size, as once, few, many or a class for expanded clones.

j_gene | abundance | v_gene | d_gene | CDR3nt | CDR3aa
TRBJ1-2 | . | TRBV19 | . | TGTGCCAGTAGTACGGGGGGTCAGGCCTACTATGGCTACACCTTC | CASSTGGQAYYGYTF
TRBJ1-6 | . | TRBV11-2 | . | TGTGCCAGCAGCTTAGTCCTGGGGGAAAATTCACCCCTCCACTTT | CASSLVLGENSPLHF
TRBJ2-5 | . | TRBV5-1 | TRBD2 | TGCGCCAGCAGCTTGGCCAGGCTAGCGGTTGAAGGGACCCAGTACTTC | CASSLARLAVEGTQYF
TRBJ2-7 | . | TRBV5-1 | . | TGCGCCAGCAGCTGGCTGGGGGGCGCATCTTACGAGCAGTACTTC | CASSWLGGASYEQYF
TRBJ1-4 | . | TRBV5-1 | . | TGCGCCAGCCGGACTTCTGCAACTAATGAAAAACTGTTTTTT | CASRTSATNEKLFF
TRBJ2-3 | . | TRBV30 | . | TGTGCCTGGCAGACAGTTACAGATACGCAGTATTTT | CAWQTVTDTQYF
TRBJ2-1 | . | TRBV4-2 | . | TGTGCCAGCAGCCAAGGGGCCGGTGGTGAGCAGTTCTTC | CASSQGAGGEQFF
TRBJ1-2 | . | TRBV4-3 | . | TGCGCCAGCAGCCCGAAGGGGGTTCTGTGGGATGGCTACACCTTC | CASSPKGVLWDGYTF
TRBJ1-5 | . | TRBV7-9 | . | TGTGCCAGCAGCTTATCGACGGGGGTGAGCAATCAGCCCCAGCATTTT | CASSLSTGVSNQPQHF
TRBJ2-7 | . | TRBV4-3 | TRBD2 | TGCGCCAGCAGCCAAGAATGGATCGGAGAGGTAGCGGGAGTTCGCGAGCAGTACTTC | CASSQEWIGEVAGVREQYF
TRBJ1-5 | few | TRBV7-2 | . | TGTGCCAGCAGCTTGGGGGATATGGGGCAGCCCCAGCATTTT | CASSLGDMGQPQHF
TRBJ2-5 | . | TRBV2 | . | TGTGCCAGCAGCGGATCTAGACGGTCTAGCTCGGAGACCCAGTACTTC | CASSGSRRSSSETQYF
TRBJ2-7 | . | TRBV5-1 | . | TGCGCCAGCAGCTTGGCCTGGGAGGTGGGGGAGCAGTACTTC | CASSLAWEVGEQYF
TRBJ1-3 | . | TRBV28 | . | TGTGCCAGCAGTAGACAGGCCTCTGGAAACACCATATATTTT | CASSRQASGNTIYF
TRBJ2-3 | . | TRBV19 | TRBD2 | TGTGCCACCACGGAGCGGGGGGAGGGCACAGATACGCAGTATTTT | CATTERGEGTDTQYF
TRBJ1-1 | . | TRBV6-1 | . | TGTGCCAGCAGTGAAGGGAGATTCGAAGCTTTCTTT | CASSEGRFEAFF
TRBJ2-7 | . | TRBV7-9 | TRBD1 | TGTGCCAGCAGCGTTGGGACAGGGGTGTACTACGAGCAGTACTTC | CASSVGTGVYYEQYF
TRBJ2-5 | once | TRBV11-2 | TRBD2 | TGTGCCAGCAAAATGGGGACTAGCGGGAGGAGACAAGAGACCCAGTACTTC | CASKMGTSGRRQETQYF
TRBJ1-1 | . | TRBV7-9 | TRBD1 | TGTGCCAGCAGCCAACCGGGGACAGGCACTGAAGCTTTCTTT | CASSQPGTGTEAFF
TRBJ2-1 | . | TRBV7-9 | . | TGTGCCAGCAGCTCTTATCGCTCCTACAATGAGCAGTTCTTC | CASSSYRSYNEQFF
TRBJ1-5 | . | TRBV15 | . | TGTGCCACCAGCAGAGATATGGCCCTCAATCAGCCCCAGCATTTT | CATSRDMALNQPQHF
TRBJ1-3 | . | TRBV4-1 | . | TGCGCCAGCAGCCAAGACAGTTTCAACACCATATATTTT | CASSQDSFNTIYF
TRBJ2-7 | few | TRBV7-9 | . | TGTGCCAGCAGCACCGGCCTCTTGGAGCAGTACTTC | CASSTGLLEQYF
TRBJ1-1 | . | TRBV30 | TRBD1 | TGTGCCTGGAGTAGACAGGGAATAATGGAAGCTTTCTTT | CAWSRQGIMEAFF
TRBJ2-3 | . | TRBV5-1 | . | TGCGCCAGCAGCTTGGCCGGAGTTCAAGATACGCAGTATTTT | CASSLAGVQDTQYF
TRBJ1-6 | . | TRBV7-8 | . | TGTGCCAGCAGCGCTACCGGGACACTAAATTCACCCCTCCACTTT | CASSATGTLNSPLHF
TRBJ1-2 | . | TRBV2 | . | TGTGCCAGCAGGGAACAGGGAATCGACGGCTACACCTTC | CASREQGIDGYTF
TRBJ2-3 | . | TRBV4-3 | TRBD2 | TGCGCCAGCAGCCAAGATCTCCGGGAGGAAAGAGATACGCAGTATTTT | CASSQDLREERDTQYF
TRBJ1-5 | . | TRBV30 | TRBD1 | TGTGCCTGGAGTGCAGGGGGCCACCAGCCCCAGCATTTT | CAWSAGGHQPQHF
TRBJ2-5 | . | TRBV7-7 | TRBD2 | TGTGCCAGCAGCTCGGGGACTAGCGGGACCCAGTACTTC | CASSSGTSGTQYF
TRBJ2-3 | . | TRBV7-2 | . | TGTGCCAGCAGCTTATATGGGGGGTCGGATACGCAGTATTTT | CASSLYGGSDTQYF
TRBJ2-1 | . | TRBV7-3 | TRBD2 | TGTGCCAGCAGCTTTGAACTAGCGGGCAGGCAGTTCTTC | CASSFELAGRQFF
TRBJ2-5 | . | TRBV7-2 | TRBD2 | TGTGCCAGCGGGACTAGCGTTTTAGAGACCCAGTACTTC | CASGTSVLETQYF
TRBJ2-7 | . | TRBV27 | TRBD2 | TGTGCCAGCAGGGGGGGACTAGCAGGTTTCTACGAGCAGTACTTC | CASRGGLAGFYEQYF
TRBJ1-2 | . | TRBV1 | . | TGCACCAGCAGCCAAGTACCGGGACAGGACTATGGCTACACCTTC | CTSSQVPGQDYGYTF
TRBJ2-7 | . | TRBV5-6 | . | TGTGCCAGCAGCTTGGTCCGTGGGGTCATGGACGAGCAGTACTTC | CASSLVRGVMDEQYF
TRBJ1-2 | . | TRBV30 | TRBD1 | TGTGCCTACCTCTCAGGGGACAGGGGGCCCTATGGCTACACCTTC | CAYLSGDRGPYGYTF
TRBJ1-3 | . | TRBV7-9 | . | TGTGCCAGCAGCTCGACCGGAAACACCATATATTTT | CASSSTGNTIYF
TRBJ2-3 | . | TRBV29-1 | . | TGCAGCGTTGCGGCCGGGGCCCATAGCACAGATACGCAGTATTTT | CSVAAGAHSTDTQYF
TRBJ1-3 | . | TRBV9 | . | TGTGCCAGCAGCGTAGCTGCAGAGGCCCACTCTGGAAACACCATATATTTT | CASSVAAEAHSGNTIYF
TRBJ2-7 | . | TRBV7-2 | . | TGTGCCAGCACCTCTAGGGACCGTTACGAGCAGTACTTC | CASTSRDRYEQYF
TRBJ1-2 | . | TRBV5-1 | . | TGCGCCAGCAGACTGAACTCCAACTATGGCTACACCTTC | CASRLNSNYGYTF
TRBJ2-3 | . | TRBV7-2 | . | TGTGCCAGCAGCCGTTGGAACGGGGCAGATACGCAGTATTTT | CASSRWNGADTQYF
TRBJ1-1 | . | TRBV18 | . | TGTGCCAGCTCCTTTGGGGAGAACACTGAAGCTTTCTTT | CASSFGENTEAFF
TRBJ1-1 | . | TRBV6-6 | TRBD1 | TGTGCCAGCAGTTCAGGGGGAACTGACACTGAAGCTTTCTTT | CASSSGGTDTEAFF
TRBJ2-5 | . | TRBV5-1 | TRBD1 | TGCGCCAGCAGCCGGACAGGGAATCAAGAGACCCAGTACTTC | CASSRTGNQETQYF
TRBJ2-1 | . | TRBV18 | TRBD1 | TGTGCCAGTGAGGACAGGGTCTTTCCCTACAATGAGCAGTTCTTC | CASEDRVFPYNEQFF
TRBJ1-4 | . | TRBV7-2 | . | TGTGCCAGCAGCTTCCAGAATGAAAAACTGTTTTTT | CASSFQNEKLFF
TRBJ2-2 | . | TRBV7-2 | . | TGTGCCAGCAGCTTACAGGGAGCCGGGGAGCTGTTTTTT | CASSLQGAGELFF
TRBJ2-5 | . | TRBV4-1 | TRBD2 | TGCGCCAGCAGCCAATTACTAGCGGGAGACTTTCAAGAGACCCAGTACTTC | CASSQLLAGDFQETQYF
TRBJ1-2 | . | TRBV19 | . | TGTGCCAGTAGTATAGGGACAGTGAACTATGGCTACACCTTC | CASSIGTVNYGYTF
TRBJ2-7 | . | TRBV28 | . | TGTGCCAGCAGATGGGACCGAAACTACGAGCAGTACTTC | CASRWDRNYEQYF